This TCR beta chain was identified in a study of blood T cell repertoires in COVID-19. Trimming left V 2 bases short and J 4 bases short, with 12 bases between. Germline CDR1 and CDR2: SGDLS and YYNGEE. The CDR3 has 14 amino acids. In the original analysis: From reference gene primer amplification, estimates of nucleated cell counts were derived. Data came from immunoSEQ multiplex PCR; TCRdb stores just in-frame clones and leaves some out. D and trimming come from the DNA, and the V and J calls and clone size come from that table. This sample has 220,000 or so clones; more than 75% occur once, and the top ten carry approximately 2.1%. Points on this clone: This specimen includes other DNA sequences encoding the same CDR3.

Each participant's cohort was designated according to participant-reported clinical history. All recovered Cohort 3 donors got two negative PCRs, got clearance, or saw symptom resolution. The chain employs TRBV9 and TRBJ1-1, with D unresolved. This TCR derives from a woman aged 45-65 years who had recovered from COVID-19. Source material: PBMCs or T cells enriched from blood (not recorded which). The chain's CDR3 is CASSVGSGSTEAFF. The CDR3 bases are TGTGCCAGCAGCGTCGGTTCGGGAAGCACTGAAGCTTTCTTT.